The present entry profiles one T cell receptor beta chain with its context. Antigen: not known. This entry comes from a study of T cell repertoires in cytomegalovirus infection. Study summary: Evidence of both CMV infection and a matching HLA type came from public TCR beta signatures.

Overall study results and limits: The study identified carriers of CMV plus the relevant HLA from cumulative public TCR beta family frequency. Dominant in the ex vivo response were TCR beta clonotypes restricted by HLA-C and specific for CMV.

MiXCR, applied by TCRdb to the reads, yields one record per CDR3 protein. The sample lists nearly 550,000 distinct CDR3 sequences, approximately 15% occurring once. The CDR3 consists of 10 residues. Deletions cut 8 bases from V and 4 bases from J, with 5 bases between. Germline CDR1 and CDR2: MDHEN and SYDVKM. The chain couples TRBV28 to TRBJ1-2, with D hard to call. This TCR derives from a human donor in good health (CMV status not recorded). Some clones in this sample may be carry-over from other donors' samples. Sequencing input: CD8+ T cells from PBMCs. This CDR3 reads CASRFYGYTF. For the CDR3, the DNA is TGTGCCAGCCGGTTCTATGGCTACACCTTC.